This TCR beta chain appears in the sequencing data of a study of CD8 T cells in Susac syndrome. The study, taken as a whole, reports: It was acknowledged in the study that the number of individuals who were included in its TCR sequencing and HLA analysis was relatively small.

Per the germline V gene, CDR1 is MNHEY and CDR2 is SMNVEV (reference sequence). The CDR3 is 13 amino acids. The V and J ends lost 5 bases and 4 bases respectively, with 12 bases between them. When the RNA was reverse transcribed, random hexamers were used with an input of about 0.45 to 1 ug. In TCRdb, the immunoSEQ multiplex PCR reads were re-called with MiXCR into one record per CDR3 protein. The sample has fewer than 150,000 distinct CDR3 sequences, around nine tenths seen once. Sequencing of TCR beta, carried out with a high-throughput approach, was applied to CD8+ and CD4+ T cells from the blood. Multiple sclerosis controls were treatment-naive patients with stable or active relapsing-remitting disease. The TEMRA cells underwent FACS enrichment, while the CD8+ and CD4+ T cells underwent negative isolation. Comments on this clonotype: What it binds is not known.

Material: CD8+ T cells from PBMCs. The TCR sequence derives from a human donor with multiple sclerosis. This chain links TRBV27 with TRBJ2-7; D possibly matches TRBD1 or TRBD2 (5 bases each). CDR3 loop: CASSRDGQYEQYF. The CDR3 DNA follows: TGTGCCAGCAGTCGGGACGGTCAATACGAGCAGTACTTC.